Listed here are 25 T cell receptor beta chains from one sample, sequenced in a study of blood T cells in healthy people across ages. The second PCR ran about 6 to 11 cycles with a sample-barcoded 5' primer and J-beta primers. MiXCR, applied by TCRdb to the 5' RACE reads, yields one record per CDR3 protein. The sample holds 850,000 or so distinct CDR3 sequences, 29% seen once. The sequencing input was blood. The receptor source for this set is a woman at least 80 years old in good health.

This chain joins TRBV7-2 and TRBJ2-5, with 7 bases matching TRBD2. Germline CDR1 reads SGHTA; CDR2 reads FQGNSA. The ends lost 5 bases at V and 11 bases at J; junction bases unmatched: 8. The CDR3 contains 12 residues. In DNA form, the CDR3 reads TGTGCCAGCAGCCGAGGACGGGGGGAGCAGTACTTC. Protein sequence: CASSRGRGEQYF.

The chain carries TRBV23-1 and TRBJ2-5; 8 bases match TRBD1. TRBV23-1 carries the ORF label, with uncertain function. V was pared by 1 base and J by 0 bases, with 16 bases of the junction left unmatched. CDR3 length equals 20 residues. The CDR3 region is CASSQWYRQGLRLYQETQYF. In DNA form, the CDR3 reads TGCGCCAGCAGTCAATGGTATCGACAGGGGCTAAGATTGTACCAAGAGACCCAGTACTTC.

At least ten counts were recorded for this clonotype. CDR3 sequence (DNA): TGTGCCAGCAGCTACTACAGGGGAACCAAAAACATTCAGTACTTC. Translation gives CASSYYRGTKNIQYF. The chain links TRBV7-2 to TRBJ2-4, with 7 bases aligning to TRBD1. Germline CDR1 SGHTA, CDR2 FQGNSA. This CDR3 comprises 15 residues. V was pared by 4 bases and J by 2 bases, with 5 bases of the junction left unmatched.

CDR3 in amino acids: CASTKAGGSNEQFF. Here the CDR3 DNA reads TGTGCCAGCACGAAGGCGGGGGGGAGCAATGAGCAGTTCTTC. The chain couples TRBV2 to TRBJ2-1; the match to TRBD2 covers 9 bases. The CDR3 has 14 residues. Per germline, CDR1 SNHLY and CDR2 FYNNEI. After removal of 7 bases from V and 6 bases from J, the junction contained 7 bases not matched to a gene.

This clonotype was counted a few times. With a much larger clone just one base away, this may be a read error. The gene calls are TRBV29-1 and TRBJ2-1; TRBD2 might be the D (5 bases). This CDR3 spans 12 amino acids. Trimming left V 7 bases short and J 3 bases short, with 10 bases between. CDR1 is SQVTM, CDR2 ANQGSEA, per germline. The CDR3 DNA reads TGCAGCGGTACCGGACTCTACAATGAGCAGTTCTTC. Its translation is CSGTGLYNEQFF.

This clonotype has just a few counts. The chain is built from TRBV7-9 and TRBJ2-5; D may be TRBD1 (5 bases). The V gene lost 5 bases and the J gene lost 9 bases, with 13 bases spanning the gap. This CDR3 region has 12 residues. From germline, CDR1 is SEHNR and CDR2 FQNEAQ (reference sequence). CDR3: CASSDRNRPQYF. DNA of the CDR3: TGTGCCAGCAGCGATCGGAACAGGCCCCAGTACTTC.

The genes are TRBV9 and TRBJ2-1; 7 bases map to TRBD1. CDR3 size: 13 residues. Trimming cost V 6 bases and J 6 bases; bases outside gene matches: 6. The germline CDR1 and CDR2 sequences are SGDLS and YYNGEE. This chain's CDR3 is CASNPTGRNEQFF. The CDR3 DNA is TGTGCCAGCAACCCGACAGGGCGCAATGAGCAGTTCTTC.

The sample holds one count of this clonotype. This may be a read error: a much more frequent sequence differs by one nucleotide. The chain uses TRBV20-1 and TRBJ2-3; TRBD2 aligns across 7 bases. Germline trimming cut 6 bases from V and 2 bases from J; bases unmatched to any gene: 8. The length of the CDR3 is 14 residues. CDR1 is DFQATT and CDR2 is SNEGSKA in the germline V gene (reference sequence). The CDR3 spells CSAGALADTDTQYF. For the CDR3, the DNA is TGCAGTGCCGGCGCGCTAGCGGACACAGATACGCAGTATTTT.

This clonotype was found many times. The V gene is TRBV12-3 or TRBV12-4, the J gene TRBJ2-1, with D maybe TRBD2 (5 bases). The CDR3 consists of 13 residues. Trimming removed 6 bases at V and 9 bases at J, with 15 bases between. CDR3 amino acids: CASSTGTGSEQFF. The CDR3 DNA is TGTGCCAGCAGCACGGGAACTGGCAGTGAGCAGTTCTTC.

This clonotype was counted once. In DNA, the CDR3 is TGTGCCAGCAGCCAAGATCGACAGTTCAATGTTCAGTACTTC. Encoded protein: CASSQDRQFNVQYF. The chain is built from TRBV3-1 and TRBJ2-4; a possible D gene is TRBD1 (5 bases). The germline V and J ends were trimmed by 0 bases and 11 bases, with 14 bases remaining between them. CDR1 and CDR2 from the germline V gene are LGHDT and YNNKEL (reference sequence). The CDR3 is made up of 14 amino acids.

This clonotype was counted many times. The gene calls are TRBV20-1 and TRBJ1-5; 10 bases fit TRBD1. V gave up 6 bases and J gave up 6 bases; unmatched junction bases: 8. The germline CDR1 and CDR2 sequences are DFQATT and SNEGSKA (reference sequence). The CDR3 contains 14 residues. The CDR3 DNA reads as TGCAGTGCCCGAACGACAGGGGGCATTCAGCCCCAGCATTTT. This encodes CSARTTGGIQPQHF.

This clonotype was detected only a few times. The V and J genes are TRBV18 and TRBJ2-3; D might be TRBD1 or TRBD2, each matching 5 bases. V gave up 3 bases and J gave up 14 bases, with 18 bases separating them. CDR3 length: 13 residues. Germline-derived CDR1 and CDR2 are KGHSH and LQKENI. CDR3 sequence (DNA): TGTGCCAGCTCACCTCTCGGGACGGACTTTCCGTATTTT. It translates to CASSPLGTDFPYF.

This clonotype was detected ten times or more. The V gene is TRBV2, the J gene TRBJ2-3, with D maybe TRBD1 (5 bases). This CDR3 spans 15 amino acids. CDR1 and CDR2 (germline): SNHLY, FYNNEI. Deletions cut 3 bases from V and 2 bases from J, with 12 bases between. The CDR3 loop reads CASSEGWGNTDTQYF. The CDR3 DNA reads as TGTGCCAGCAGTGAGGGTTGGGGCAACACAGATACGCAGTATTTT.

The table lists this clonotype with many counts. The V call is TRBV7-2, the J call TRBJ2-7; D is unresolved. The CDR3 runs to 14 residues. V shed 2 bases and J shed 5 bases, with 13 bases lying between them. CDR1 is SGHTA and CDR2 is FQGNSA in the germline V gene. CDR3 sequence reads: CASSLIHKVHEQYF. The CDR3 nucleotides read TGTGCCAGCAGCTTAATCCACAAGGTCCACGAGCAGTACTTC.

Turning to this clonotype: This clone may be a read error of a much larger clone one base away. The chain carries TRBV20-1 and TRBJ2-1, with TRBD2 matching over 15 bases. Per germline, CDR1 DFQATT and CDR2 SNEGSKA (reference sequence). The CDR3 is 17 residues long. The CDR3, as DNA: TGCAGTGCAACCGGGACTAGCGGGGGGCCCTCCTGCAATGAGCAGTTCTTC. This translates into CSATGTSGGPSCNEQFF.

The CDR3: CASRLGGATTEAFF. CDR3 nucleotide sequence: TGTGCCAGCAGACTAGGGGGCGCGACCACTGAAGCTTTCTTT. The rearrangement links TRBV6-2 or TRBV6-3 to TRBJ1-1, with 7 positions matching TRBD1. V was clipped by 6 bases and J by 4 bases; unmatched bases: 8. Germline assignment: CDR1 MNHEY and CDR2 SVGEGT. The length of the CDR3 is 14 residues.

Note on this clonotype: One junction end disagrees with the germline gene, perhaps due to a read error. The V gene is TRBV6-1, the J gene TRBJ1-4, with D uncertain. The germline CDR1 and CDR2 sequences are MNHNS and SASEGT. The CDR3 length is 13 residues. The CDR3: CVSSGGFNEKLFF. CDR3 nucleotide sequence: TGTGTCAGCAGTGGAGGTTTTAATGAAAAACTGTTTTTT.

The table lists this clonotype with many counts. V gene TRBV4-3 combines with J gene TRBJ2-3; the match to TRBD2 covers 8 bases. CDR1 LGHNA and CDR2 YSLEER come from the germline V gene. The length of the CDR3 is 15 residues. V shed 3 bases, J shed 2 bases, and the junction held 4 bases outside the gene matches. CDR3 sequence (DNA): TGCGCCAGCAGCCAGCAGCGGGGGTCCACAGATACGCAGTATTTT. Its translation is CASSQQRGSTDTQYF.

The chain combines TRBV20-1 with TRBJ2-1, with 12 bases lining up with TRBD2. V lost 5 bases to trimming and J lost 3 bases; unmatched junction nucleotides: 5. The length of the CDR3 is 15 residues. Germline V gene sequence: CDR1 DFQATT, CDR2 SNEGSKA (reference sequence). Here the CDR3 DNA reads TGCAGTGCTCCTCCGGGACTAGCGGGCTACAATGAGCAGTTCTTC. Protein: CSAPPGLAGYNEQFF.

DNA of the CDR3: TGTGCCAGCAGCTGGACAGGGGAGGCCTATGGCTACACCTTC. Translated: CASSWTGEAYGYTF. The V call is TRBV5-5, the J call TRBJ1-2, with 9 bases identical to TRBD1. This CDR3 has 14 amino acids. The V gene's germline CDR1 is SGHKS and CDR2 YYEKEE (reference sequence). J gave up 4 bases and V 3 bases, and 4 bases lay outside the gene matches.

This clonotype was counted many times. J is TRBJ2-7 and V is TRBV5-1; 8 nucleotides agree with TRBD1. Losses at the gene ends were 5 bases for V and 5 bases for J; bases not matched to a gene: 6. This CDR3 spans 13 amino acids. Germline CDR1 and CDR2: SGHRS and YFSETQ. This CDR3 reads CASSSGQGHEQYF. Here the CDR3 DNA reads TGCGCCAGCAGTTCCGGACAGGGCCACGAGCAGTACTTC.

The chain joins TRBV7-2 to TRBJ1-2; the D gene is possibly TRBD1 (5 bases). V lost 5 bases and J 8 bases, leaving 18 bases between the germline ends. The CDR3 consists of 14 residues. From germline, CDR1 is SGHTA and CDR2 FQGNSA. The CDR3 nucleotides are TGTGCCAGCAGCCCCCCCGCAGGGTTGAAGGGCTACACCTTC. It is translated as CASSPPAGLKGYTF.

This chain uses TRBV25-1 with TRBJ2-7, with TRBD1 identical over 7 bases. The J call may not be correct, given that the DNA end is closer to TRBJ2-5. This CDR3 is 17 amino acids long. Germline CDR1 and CDR2: MGHDK and SYGVNS. This CDR3 is CASSEYRGQSSMETQYF. The CDR3 DNA follows: TGTGCCAGCAGTGAATATAGGGGACAGTCCTCAATGGAGACCCAGTACTTC.

This clonotype was recorded at least ten times. As DNA, the CDR3 is TGTGCCAGCGCACCTTACGGAGACCCTAACTATGGCTACACCTTC. As protein: CASAPYGDPNYGYTF. This chain joins TRBV6-5 and TRBJ1-2; D remains ambiguous. Trimming removed 8 bases at V and 0 bases at J, with 16 bases between. There are 15 residues in the CDR3. Germline loops: CDR1 MNHEY, CDR2 SVGAGI.

This clonotype was detected only once. The rearrangement joins TRBV6-5 to TRBJ2-2, with D uncertain. The V gene's germline CDR1 is MNHEY and CDR2 SVGAGI. Trimming took off 5 bases at V and 5 bases at J, with 12 bases between the two ends. CDR3 size: 14 residues. The CDR3 spells CASSQGRRTGELFF. For the CDR3, the DNA is TGTGCCAGCAGTCAAGGGCGGCGAACCGGGGAGCTGTTTTTT.